This TCR beta chain was identified in a study of CD8 T cells in Susac syndrome. An amount of RNA that ranged from roughly 0.45 to 1 ug was reverse transcribed with random hexamers. TCR beta CDR3 was amplified by immunoSEQ covering 54 Vbeta and 13 Jbeta. A single record per CDR3 protein comes from TCRdb applying MiXCR to the immunoSEQ multiplex PCR reads. The profile covers 55,000 to 85,000 distinct CDR3 sequences, with 96% appearing a single time and over 0.09% taken by the ten largest. The V gene lost 2 bases and the J gene lost 7 bases, with 10 bases spanning the gap. CDR1 is SGHRS, CDR2 YFSETQ, per germline. The CDR3 loop spans 12 amino acids. In contrast to the negatively isolated CD8+ and CD4+ T cells, TEMRA cells were FACS-enriched.

The J gene is TRBJ2-7, the V gene TRBV5-1; D is perhaps TRBD2 (6 bases). The TCR comes from a human donor with multiple sclerosis. The sample was CD4+ T cells from PBMCs. This CDR3 reads CASSFREREQYF. DNA of the CDR3: TGCGCCAGCAGCTTCCGGGAGAGAGAGCAGTACTTC.